Below are 5 T cell receptor beta chains sequenced from a single sample in a study of cytomegalovirus exposure and HLA in healthy donors (dated 2017 in TCRdb). The library was built by means of the immunoSEQ multiplex PCR assay. For the multiplex PCR, a mixture combining 60 forward primers for TCR Vbeta segments and 13 reverse primers for TCR Jbeta segments was used. In its TCRdb copy, this immuneACCESS table keeps in-frame sequences only and misses some clones. Where compared with another copy, unresolved V genes explain less than half of these, and the others have no known cause. The sample table contains some 97,000 clones; only one count was recorded for 79% of them. The top ten hold 4.1% of the sample. The specimen sequenced was PBMCs. All receptors come from a female donor in good health and CMV-seropositive.

The J gene is TRBJ1-1, the V gene TRBV18; 8 bases fit TRBD1. This CDR3 has 14 amino acids. Per the germline V gene, CDR1 is KGHSH and CDR2 is LQKENI. Trimming removed 3 bases from V and 8 bases from J; junction bases left unmatched: 8. CDR3 nucleotide sequence: TGTGCCAGCTCACCTGGGACAGGCCTGCCAGAAGCTTTCTTT. Translation: CASSPGTGLPEAFF.

V gene TRBV19 combines with J gene TRBJ2-3; TRBD1 matches 11 bases. The V gene's germline CDR1 is LNHDA and CDR2 SQIVND (reference sequence). The V and J ends lost 1 base and 5 bases, in that order; junction bases with no gene match: 2. This CDR3 spans 15 amino acids. The CDR3 spells CASSIGTGGRDTQYF. The CDR3 DNA sequence: TGTGCCAGTAGTATAGGGACAGGGGGCCGAGATACGCAGTATTTT.

The V gene is TRBV6-6, the J gene TRBJ1-5; D not resolved. Germline V CDR1 and CDR2: MNHNY, SVGAGI (reference sequence). With 2 bases removed from V and 7 bases from J, the gap between germline ends came to 6 bases. CDR3 size: 12 residues. Written as DNA, the CDR3 is TGTGCCAGCAGTTACGCGGAGCAGCCCCAGCATTTT. It translates to CASSYAEQPQHF.

The chain couples TRBV30 to TRBJ1-6; tentative D call: TRBD1 (6 bases). The germline V and J ends were trimmed by 8 bases and 13 bases, with 15 bases remaining between them. Per the germline V gene, CDR1 is GTSNPN and CDR2 is SVGIG (reference sequence). CDR3 length: 11 residues. CDR3 residues: CALSDSSPLHF. The CDR3, as DNA: TGTGCCCTATCGGACAGCTCTCCCCTCCACTTT.

The rearrangement uses TRBV4-2 and TRBJ2-5; 16 bases align to TRBD2. With V trimmed by 3 bases and J by 5 bases, 3 bases remained unmatched. CDR1 LGHNA and CDR2 YNFKEQ come from the germline V gene. CDR3 size: 16 residues. The CDR3 DNA reads as TGTGCCAGCAGCCAGGGACTAGCGGGGGGGTTTGAGACCCAGTACTTC. Its translation: CASSQGLAGGFETQYF.